The 2 T cell receptor beta chains listed next were all sequenced from one sample in a study of shared clonotypes between healthy human individuals. Assay used: immunoSEQ multiplex PCR; TCRdb lists only in-frame clones, some missing. The sample has 490,000 or so clones; around 80% are singletons. The specimen sequenced was PBMCs. Source of these receptors: a woman aged 35 to 49 in good health. Some clones in this sample may be carry-over from other donors' samples.

As for this clone: A much larger clone differs by one base, so this may be a read error. Because it lacks the conserved phenylalanine or tryptophan at the end, this CDR3 is likely a read error. The genes are TRBV28 and TRBJ2-7; 10 positions agree with TRBD2. Germline lookup yields CDR1 MDHEN and CDR2 SYDVKM. This CDR3 contains 14 residues. Trimming at V came to 6 bases and at J to 3 bases, leaving 5 bases not matched to a gene. CDR3: CASRRLAGGYEQYL. The CDR3 DNA is TGTGCCAGCAGGCGACTAGCGGGCGGCTACGAGCAGTACCTC.

The chain is built from TRBV11-2 and TRBJ1-1; D unclear. The CDR3 runs 14 residues. The V gene lost 1 base and the J gene lost 4 bases, with 10 bases spanning the gap. The germline V gene has CDR1 SGHAT and CDR2 FQNNGV. The CDR3 reads CASSLGIWGTEAFF. In DNA, the CDR3 is TGTGCCAGCAGCTTAGGGATTTGGGGCACTGAAGCTTTCTTT.